The clone carrying this T cell receptor (beta chain) was detected only a few times. The data were taken from a study of regulatory T cells in long-lasting Graves disease. Looking at the study overall: Patients with new Graves' disease had used antithyroid drugs below 3 months.

Time point: newly diagnosed GD, antithyroid drugs for less than 3 months. From RNA extracted from PBMCs, the TCR library was made. Combining iRepertoire HTBI primers with Arm-PCR of CDR3 regions, the authors built TCR beta libraries. In TCRdb, the multiplex PCR reads were re-called with MiXCR into one record per CDR3 protein. The sample yields hundreds of thousands of distinct CDR3 sequences, 15% to 20% seen once. Germline CDR1 SGHRS, CDR2 YFSETQ. Trimming cost V 2 bases and J 1 base, with 24 bases left between them. This CDR3 region has 19 residues. This sample also belongs to another study, concerning T cells in Graves' hyperthyroidism and ophthalmopathy. That paper notes: Using the HTBI primer set, a first-round RT-PCR was run on the TCR CDR3.

The chain combines TRBV5-1 with TRBJ1-1, with D maybe TRBD1 (5 bases). The origin of this receptor is a woman aged 40 to 65 with Graves disease. The sequencing here drew on peripheral blood mononuclear cells (PBMCs), taken at new diagnosis, from a patient treated with antithyroid drugs. The CDR3 region has the DNA TGCGCCAGCAGCTTTACAGGTACAGCTTTCCTTACTCGGAACACTGAAGCTTTCTTT. It is translated as CASSFTGTAFLTRNTEAFF.